This T cell receptor beta chain was found in a study of shared clonotypes between healthy human individuals. Germline V gene sequence: CDR1 MDHEN, CDR2 SYDVKM. The CDR3 covers 15 residues. V was shortened by 1 base and J by 8 bases, with 17 bases between the two germline ends. The method was immunoSEQ multiplex PCR; TCRdb's version includes in-frame clones alone and lacks a portion of them. The sample includes some 200,000 clones, 65% to 70% of them seen just once. The sequenced material came from memory CD4+ T cells sorted from blood. Regarding subset: CD45RA-negative fraction. The V and J genes are TRBV28 and TRBJ1-2; D not certain. This TCR came from a man aged 25-45 years in good health. CDR3 amino acids: CASSLSTTGGRGYTF. In DNA, the CDR3 is TGTGCCAGCAGTTTATCCACAACGGGAGGGAGGGGCTACACCTTC.